This TCR beta chain emerged from a study of blood T cell repertoires in COVID-19. Study background: T cells, B-cell-depleted T cells, or PBMCs supplied cDNA or gDNA.

TCRdb keeps only in-frame clones here, not all; method: immunoSEQ multiplex PCR. The sample consists of tens of thousands of clones, about 90% of them appearing once. In germline, CDR1 is SGHTA, CDR2 FQGNSA. The CDR3 is 13 residues long. The ends were cut back, 5 bases at V and 7 bases at J, with 14 bases in the middle. This clone was counted once. The source of this sequence is a human donor with active COVID-19. The donor label of this sample is uncertain. Sample: peripheral blood. The V gene is TRBV7-2, the J gene TRBJ2-5, with D possibly being TRBD2 (6 bases). CDR3: CASSPKMRGTQYF. The CDR3 coding sequence is TGTGCCAGCAGCCCGAAAATGCGGGGGACCCAGTACTTC.